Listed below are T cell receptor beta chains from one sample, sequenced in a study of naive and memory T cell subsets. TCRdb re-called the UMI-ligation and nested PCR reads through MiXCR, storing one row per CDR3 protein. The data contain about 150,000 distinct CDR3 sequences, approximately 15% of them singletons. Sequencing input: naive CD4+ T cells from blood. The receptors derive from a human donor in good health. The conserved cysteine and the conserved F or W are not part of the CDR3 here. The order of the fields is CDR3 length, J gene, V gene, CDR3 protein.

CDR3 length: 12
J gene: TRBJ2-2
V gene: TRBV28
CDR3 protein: ASGSATNTGELF

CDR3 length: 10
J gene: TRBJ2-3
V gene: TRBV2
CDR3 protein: ASTDWTDTQY

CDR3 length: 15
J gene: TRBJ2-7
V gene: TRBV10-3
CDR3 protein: AISESKLLAGVDEQY

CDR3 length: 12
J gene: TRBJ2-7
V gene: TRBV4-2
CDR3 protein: ASSPGQGYGEQY

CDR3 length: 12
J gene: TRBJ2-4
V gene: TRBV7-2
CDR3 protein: ASRSAGGENIQY

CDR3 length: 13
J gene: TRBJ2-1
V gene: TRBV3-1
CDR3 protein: ASSQGISAQGPTL

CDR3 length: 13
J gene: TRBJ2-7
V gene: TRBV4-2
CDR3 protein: ASSQDVSGPYEQY

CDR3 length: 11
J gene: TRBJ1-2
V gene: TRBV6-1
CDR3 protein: ASSPRTAYGYT

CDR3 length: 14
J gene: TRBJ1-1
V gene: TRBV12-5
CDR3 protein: ASGPGRGLGDTEAF

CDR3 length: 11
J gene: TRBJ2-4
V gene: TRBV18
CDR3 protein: ASSPVGEAIQY

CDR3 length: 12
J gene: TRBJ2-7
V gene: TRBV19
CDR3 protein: ASSGTGTGNEQY

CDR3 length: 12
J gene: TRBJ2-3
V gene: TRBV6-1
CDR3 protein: ASKLGQGADTQY

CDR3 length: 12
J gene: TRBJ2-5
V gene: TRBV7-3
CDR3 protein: ASSSGTGGETQY

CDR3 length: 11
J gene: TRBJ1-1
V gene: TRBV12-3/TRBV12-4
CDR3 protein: ASSFARNTEAF

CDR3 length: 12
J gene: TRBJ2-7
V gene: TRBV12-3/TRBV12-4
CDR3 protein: ASSLGRPPYEQY

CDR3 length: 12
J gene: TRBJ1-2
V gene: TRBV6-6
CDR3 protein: ASSYGRGGDGYT

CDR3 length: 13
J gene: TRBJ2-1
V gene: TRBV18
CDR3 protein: ASSPRTGAYNEQF

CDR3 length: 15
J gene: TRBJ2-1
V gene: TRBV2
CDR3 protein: ASSVSHLWESYNEQF

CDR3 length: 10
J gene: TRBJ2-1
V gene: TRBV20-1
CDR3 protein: SAGRNYNEQF

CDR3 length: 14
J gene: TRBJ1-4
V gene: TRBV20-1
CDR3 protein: SAKPGREATNEKLF

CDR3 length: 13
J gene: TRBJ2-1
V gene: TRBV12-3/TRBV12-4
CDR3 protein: ASSLWGASYNEQF

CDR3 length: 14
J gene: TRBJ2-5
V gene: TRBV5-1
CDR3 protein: ASSLDPREWWETQY